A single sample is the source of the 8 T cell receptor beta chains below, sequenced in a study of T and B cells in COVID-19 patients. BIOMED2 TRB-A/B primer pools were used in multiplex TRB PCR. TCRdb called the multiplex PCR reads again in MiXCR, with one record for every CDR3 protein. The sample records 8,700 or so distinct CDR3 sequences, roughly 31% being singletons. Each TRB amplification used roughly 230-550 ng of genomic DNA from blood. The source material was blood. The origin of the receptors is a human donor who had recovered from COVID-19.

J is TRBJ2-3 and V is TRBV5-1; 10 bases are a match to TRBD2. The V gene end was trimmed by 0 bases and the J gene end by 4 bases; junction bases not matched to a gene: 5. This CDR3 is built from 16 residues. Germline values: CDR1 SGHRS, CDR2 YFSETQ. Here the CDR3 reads CASSLGGTSGADTQYF. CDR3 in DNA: TGCGCCAGCAGCTTGGGAGGAACTAGCGGGGCAGATACGCAGTATTTT.

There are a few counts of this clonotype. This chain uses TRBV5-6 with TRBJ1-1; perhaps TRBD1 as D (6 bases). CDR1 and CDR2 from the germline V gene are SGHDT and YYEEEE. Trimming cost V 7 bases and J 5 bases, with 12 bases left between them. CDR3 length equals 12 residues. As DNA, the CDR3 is TGTGCCAGCCGGCGAGGGGGGACTGAAGCTTTCTTT. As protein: CASRRGGTEAFF.

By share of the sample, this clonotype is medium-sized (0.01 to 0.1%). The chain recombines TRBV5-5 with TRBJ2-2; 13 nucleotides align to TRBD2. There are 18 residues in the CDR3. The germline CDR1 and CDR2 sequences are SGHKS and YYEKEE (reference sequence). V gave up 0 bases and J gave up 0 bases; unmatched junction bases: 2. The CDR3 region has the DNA TGTGCCAGCAGCTTGGGACTAGCGGGGGGTTCGAACACCGGGGAGCTGTTTTTT. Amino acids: CASSLGLAGGSNTGELFF.

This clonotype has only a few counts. CDR3 residues: CASSLRQGYPSSQFF. In nucleotides, the CDR3 is TGCGCCAGCAGCCTAAGACAGGGTTACCCTTCGTCCCAGTTCTTC. The chain recombines TRBV5-1 with TRBJ2-1, with TRBD1 matching over 7 bases. Trimming removed 4 bases from V and 13 bases from J; junction bases left unmatched: 17. The CDR3 contains 15 residues. Per the germline V gene, CDR1 is SGHRS and CDR2 is YFSETQ.

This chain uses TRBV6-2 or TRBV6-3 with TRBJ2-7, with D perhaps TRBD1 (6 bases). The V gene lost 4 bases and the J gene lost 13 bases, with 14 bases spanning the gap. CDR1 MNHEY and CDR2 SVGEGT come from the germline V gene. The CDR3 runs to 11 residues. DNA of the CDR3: TGTGCCAGCAGTTCCCCCGGACAGCCCTACTTC. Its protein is CASSSPGQPYF.

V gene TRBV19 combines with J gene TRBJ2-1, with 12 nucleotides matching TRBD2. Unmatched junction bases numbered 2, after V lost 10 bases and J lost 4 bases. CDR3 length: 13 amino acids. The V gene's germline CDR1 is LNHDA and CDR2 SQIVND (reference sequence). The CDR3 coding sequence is TGTGCCATCCTAGCGGGGGGGTACAATGAGCAGTTCTTC. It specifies CAILAGGYNEQFF.

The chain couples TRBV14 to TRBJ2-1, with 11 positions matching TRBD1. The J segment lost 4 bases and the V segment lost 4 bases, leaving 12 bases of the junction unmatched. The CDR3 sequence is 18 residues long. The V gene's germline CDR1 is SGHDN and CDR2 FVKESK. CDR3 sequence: CASSLRTGGVSPYNEQFF. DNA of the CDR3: TGTGCCAGCAGCCTCAGGACAGGGGGCGTCTCACCTTACAATGAGCAGTTCTTC. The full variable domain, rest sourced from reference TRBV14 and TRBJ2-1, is EAGVTQFPSHSVIEKGQTVTLRCDPISGHDNLYWYRRVMGKEIKFLLHFVKESKQDESGMPNNRFLAERTGGTYSTLKVQPAELEDSGVYFCASSLRTGGVSPYNEQFFGPGTRLTVL.

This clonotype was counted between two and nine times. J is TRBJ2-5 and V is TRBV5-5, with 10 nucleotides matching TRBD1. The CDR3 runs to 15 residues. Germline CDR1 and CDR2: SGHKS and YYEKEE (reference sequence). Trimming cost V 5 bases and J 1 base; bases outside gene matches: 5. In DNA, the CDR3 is TGTGCCAGCAGTTGGGGACAGGGGTTCCAAGAGACCCAGTACTTC. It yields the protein CASSWGQGFQETQYF.